Each of the 4 T cell receptor beta chains below was sequenced from the same sample in a study of T cell responses to AZD1222 COVID-19 vaccine. Generated by immunoSEQ multiplex PCR, the TCRdb table keeps only in-frame clones and is missing some. The sample lists under 120,000 clones, just under 95% occurring once. The material was peripheral blood, obtained on day 0 of AZD1222 vaccination. The source of these receptors is an adult in good health.

CDR3 region: CASSAGLAGGTDTQYF. The CDR3 DNA is TGCGCCAGCAGCGCTGGACTAGCGGGAGGTACAGATACGCAGTATTTT. V is TRBV10-1 and J is TRBJ2-3; TRBD2 agrees at 14 bases. The CDR3 consists of 16 residues. V lost 6 bases to trimming and J lost 3 bases; unmatched junction nucleotides: 5. The germline gives CDR1 WNHNN, CDR2 SYGVQD (reference sequence).

This clone appeared once. This chain links TRBV5-1 with TRBJ2-3; 7 bases agree with TRBD2. The CDR3 spans 15 residues. CDR1 is SGHRS and CDR2 is YFSETQ in the germline V gene. The trim removed 10 bases at V and 4 bases at J, leaving 15 bases unmatched. The CDR3 nucleotides read TGCGCCGTGCTACTGCAGGGAGGGCGAGCAGATACGCAGTATTTT. Encoded protein: CAVLLQGGRADTQYF.

The rearrangement links TRBV2 to TRBJ1-2; D perhaps matches TRBD1 (5 bases). V lost 5 bases to trimming and J lost 3 bases, with 13 bases between them. Per germline, CDR1 SNHLY and CDR2 FYNNEI. The CDR3 runs 14 residues. The DNA of the CDR3 is TGTGCCAGCAGTTTGCGGGGGGGTCACTATGGCTACACCTTC. It yields the protein CASSLRGGHYGYTF.

V usage is TRBV4-1 and J usage is TRBJ1-1; 9 bases fit TRBD1. This CDR3 comprises 15 residues. J lost 1 base, V lost 4 bases, and 4 bases had no gene match. The V gene's germline CDR1 is MGHRA and CDR2 YSYEKL. DNA of the CDR3: TGCGCCAGCAGCCGCCCGGGACAGGGGAACACTGAAGCTTTCTTT. This sequence encodes CASSRPGQGNTEAFF.